This T cell receptor beta chain was found in a study of blood T cell repertoires in COVID-19. Looking at the study overall: The United States, Italy and Spain provided the acute and convalescent COVID-19 samples. T cells, B-cell-depleted T cells, or PBMCs supplied cDNA or gDNA.

As to this clone: The same CDR3 is also encoded by other DNA sequences in this sample.

Trimming at V came to 3 bases and at J to 4 bases, leaving 5 bases not matched to a gene. The CDR3 contains 15 residues. Germline values: CDR1 MNHEY, CDR2 SVGAGI. Original handling: Amplification with reference gene primers provided the estimates of nucleated cell counts. Repertoires were generated with immunoSEQ multiplex PCR, while TCRdb's copy carries only in-frame clones and drops some. V and J calls and clone size are given by that table; D and trimming were obtained from the DNA. The sample holds 350,000 or so clones, approximately 89% seen once. During active infection, Seattle patients enrolled and were then monitored through disease.

This chain connects TRBV6-5 to TRBJ1-1; 10 nucleotides line up with TRBD1. This clonotype originated in a woman aged 55-75 years with COVID-19, enrolled during active disease. The source material was peripheral blood. CDR3 residues: CASSYLDRGGTEAFF. CDR3 DNA sequence: TGTGCCAGCAGTTATCTGGACAGGGGGGGCACTGAAGCTTTCTTT.